This T cell receptor (beta chain) was captured in a study of T-cell reconstitution after alpha-beta-depleted transplantation in children (TCRdb year 2016). Turning to the overall study: Using TCR repertoire profiling, the study followed T-cell immune reconstitution in a quantitative way in children after TCRalphabeta/CD19-depleted allogeneic hematopoietic cell transplantation.

Read against the paper, the sample's treatment or condition label means: allogeneic hematopoietic cell transplantation with graft depleted of TCRalphabeta T cells and CD19 B cells. The transplant recipients were children given TCRalphabeta/CD19-depleted allogeneic hematopoietic cell grafts. The library was prepared using PCR. Sequencing was carried out with an Illumina HiSeq 2500. To normalize quantification of the TCRbeta repertoire, the TCR libraries were built with molecular barcoding that relied on unique molecular identifiers. TCRdb passed the public sequencing reads through fastp at Q25 and MiXCR, retaining productive beta sequences. Rows matching on CDR3 protein sequence are summarized as one entry with the most common DNA and genes. For this sample there are roughly 160,000 distinct CDR3 sequences; around 10% appear just once. Of the sample, approximately 13% is held by the ten largest clones.

The germline V gene yields SGHRS for CDR1 and YFSETQ for CDR2. From the cysteine through the phenylalanine, the CDR3 covers 14 amino acids. Only the CDR3 DNA stays, 42 bases, in frame from base 1. V and J lose 5 bases and 0 bases, and a span of 12 bases separates them. General findings and caveats noted by the study authors: The frequencies of hyperexpanded clones fell over the following months, and after one year, T-cell counts and TCRbeta diversity were mostly attributed to newly produced T cells. About two months after transplant, the apparently early recovery of alphabetaT-cell counts reportedly depended on just several hundred clones that had expanded rapidly and came from non-depleted graft cells. The high TCRbeta diversity at day 60 in some patients was ascribed to recipient T cells and intrathymic progenitors that had survived conditioning.

This clonotype has ten or more counts. Its antigen is not yet known. Qualities for individual bases were not recorded, and no much larger clone is one base off. This sequence was found in a boy aged 2 to 10 with acute myeloid leukemia, due to receive a stem cell transplant. This sample comprised PBMCs, obtained before TCRalphabeta/CD19-depleted stem cell transplant. This chain joins TRBV5-1 to TRBJ2-7; confidence is insufficient to name the D gene. The CDR3 amino acid sequence is: CASSQSGSSYEQYF. The sequence in DNA is TGCGCCAGCAGTCAGTCGGGCAGCTCCTACGAGCAGTACTTC.